Here is one T cell receptor beta chain with its context. This specimen belongs to a study of blood T cell repertoires in COVID-19. Study context: Sites across the United States, Italy and Spain contributed samples from acute and convalescent COVID-19. The analysed material was cDNA or gDNA that came from T cells, B-cell-depleted T cells, or PBMCs.

In the original processing: Researchers report that nucleated cell counts were estimated from reference gene primer amplification. The protocol was immunoSEQ multiplex PCR, while the TCRdb copy is restricted to in-frame clones and leaves out a portion. Clone size and the V and J calls come from that table; the DNA yielded D and trimming. In the table there are some 100,000 clones, approximately 86% of which are singletons. The TCR comes from a woman in her 70s with acute or convalescent COVID-19. The sequenced sample was peripheral blood.

CDR3 loop: CASSWTGGSEQYF. The CDR3 bases are TGTGCCAGCAGTTGGACAGGGGGCAGCGAGCAGTACTTC. The chain links TRBV27 to TRBJ2-7, with 11 bases that match TRBD1. Trimming cost V 4 bases and J 6 bases; bases outside gene matches: 2. The germline CDR1 and CDR2 sequences are MNHEY and SMNVEV (reference sequence). The CDR3 runs to 13 residues.